The 16 T cell receptor beta chains reported below all come from one sample, sequenced in a study of siplizumab effects on memory and regulatory T cells. The repertoire was sequenced with immunoSEQ multiplex PCR; TCRdb's copy has only in-frame clones and lacks some. In the table there are approximately 110,000 clones, roughly 94% of which are singletons. The specimen was Tregs sorted from blood. Source of these receptors: a human donor in good health.

The CDR3 DNA reads TGCGCCAGCAGCTTGGCTTGGGGGATTGGCTACGAGCAGTACTTC. Translated, it gives CASSLAWGIGYEQYF. The V and J genes are TRBV5-1 and TRBJ2-7, with D perhaps matching TRBD1 or TRBD2 (5 bases each). Germline loops: CDR1 SGHRS, CDR2 YFSETQ. The V end lost 0 bases, the J end lost 3 bases, and 13 bases lay between the germline ends. CDR3 size: 15 residues.

This rearrangement joins TRBV5-1 to TRBJ1-4; D is possibly TRBD1 (5 bases). The CDR3 runs to 12 residues. The germline V gene has CDR1 SGHRS and CDR2 YFSETQ. Between the trimmed V and J ends, which lost 3 bases and 14 bases, there was a span of 14 bases. The CDR3 region has the DNA TGCGCCAGCAGCTCTGCGGGGGTCAGGCTGTTTTTT. Its translation: CASSSAGVRLFF.

The gene calls are TRBV6-1 and TRBJ2-7; 7 positions match TRBD1. CDR1 and CDR2 from the germline V gene are MNHNS and SASEGT. The CDR3 covers 14 residues. V dropped 7 bases and J dropped 4; count of bases not matched to a gene: 10. The CDR3 region is CASTTGTEVYEQYF. The DNA of the CDR3 is TGTGCCAGCACCACCGGGACAGAGGTTTACGAGCAGTACTTC.

The chain links TRBV5-1 to TRBJ1-1; possible D gene TRBD1, 6 bases. Trimming removed 7 bases from V and 4 bases from J, with 14 bases in between. Germline CDR1 and CDR2: SGHRS and YFSETQ. The CDR3 consists of 13 residues. As DNA, the CDR3 is TGCGCCAGCGGAACAGGGAGTCGCACTGAAGCTTTCTTT. Its protein is CASGTGSRTEAFF.

Worth noting for this clone: This sample includes further DNA sequences coding for the same CDR3. The chain carries TRBV5-1 and TRBJ1-1, with D unclear. The ends were cut back, 0 bases at V and 1 base at J, with 7 bases in the middle. Germline V lookup: CDR1 SGHRS, CDR2 YFSETQ. This CDR3 is 14 amino acids long. The CDR3 DNA sequence: TGCGCCAGCAGCTTGGGAGGGTGGAACACTGAAGCTTTCTTT. It encodes CASSLGGWNTEAFF.

This clone was counted a few times. This rearrangement joins TRBV7-8 to TRBJ1-6; 12 bases line up with TRBD1. CDR3 length equals 15 residues. The V gene end was trimmed by 5 bases and the J gene end by 11 bases; junction bases not matched to a gene: 7. Germline V gives CDR1 SGHVS, CDR2 FQNEAQ. This chain's CDR3 is CASSAPGQGAAPLHF. The CDR3 DNA reads as TGTGCCAGCAGCGCTCCGGGACAGGGGGCTGCACCCCTCCACTTT.

The CDR3 DNA reads TGCAGCGTTGGTCAGGACTTAGGGGCCGGGGAGCTGTTTTTT. Protein product: CSVGQDLGAGELFF. The chain joins TRBV29-1 to TRBJ2-2, with D perhaps assigned TRBD1 or TRBD2 (5 bases each). The V gene lost 4 bases and the J gene lost 6 bases, with 15 bases spanning the gap. The CDR3 is 14 residues long. Looked up from germline, CDR1 is SQVTM and CDR2 is ANQGSEA.

The chain links TRBV7-3 to TRBJ1-1; the match to TRBD1 covers 7 bases. The CDR3 runs to 14 residues. Losses at the gene ends were 5 bases for V and 1 base for J; bases not matched to a gene: 4. The germline gives CDR1 SGHTA, CDR2 FQGTGA. The CDR3 sequence: CASSQDRPNTEAFF. CDR3 bases: TGTGCCAGCAGCCAGGACAGGCCGAACACTGAAGCTTTCTTT. The full variable domain, its missing parts supplied by reference TRBV7-3 and TRBJ1-1, is GAGVSQTPSNKVTEKGKYVELRCDPISGHTALYWYRQSLGQGPEFLIYFQGTGAADDSGLPNDRFFAVRPEGSVSTLKIQRTERGDSAVYLCASSQDRPNTEAFFGQGTRLTVV.

The rearrangement uses TRBV6-1 and TRBJ2-7; TRBD1 is a possible D gene (6 bases). Germline V gene data show CDR1 as MNHNS and CDR2 as SASEGT. CDR3 length: 13 residues. V was pared by 7 bases and J by 3 bases, with 13 bases between. The chain's CDR3 is CASILDRSYEQYF. Written as DNA, the CDR3 is TGTGCCAGCATCCTAGACAGGAGCTACGAGCAGTACTTC.

The chain is built from TRBV1 and TRBJ2-5; TRBD2 reflects the table's D call only, with no check against the DNA. TRBV1 is labeled a pseudogene. The CDR3 consists of 13 residues. The CDR3, as DNA: TGCACCAGCAGCCTGCCTAGCGGCGAGACCCAGTACTTC. The encoded protein is CTSSLPSGETQYF.

The gene calls are TRBV7-2 and TRBJ2-1; TRBD2 agrees at 8 bases. This CDR3 spans 18 amino acids. The germline V gene encodes CDR1 SGHTA and CDR2 FQGNSA. The V gene end was trimmed by 2 bases and the J gene end by 7 bases; junction bases not matched to a gene: 16. In nucleotides, the CDR3 is TGTGCCAGCAGCTTATTTTCGGGAGGGTATTCCGTGTGGAATGAGCAGTTCTTC. Its protein product is CASSLFSGGYSVWNEQFF.

The chain has TRBV4-2 and TRBJ1-5; D unresolved. V lost 0 bases to trimming and J lost 5 bases, with 11 bases between them. The germline V gene encodes CDR1 LGHNA and CDR2 YNFKEQ. The CDR3 consists of 15 residues. DNA of the CDR3: TGTGCCAGCAGCCAAGACTCCAGGTTCCATCAGCCCCAGCATTTT. It codes for CASSQDSRFHQPQHF.

V is TRBV11-1 and J is TRBJ1-2; 8 bases align to TRBD1. Germline V CDR1 and CDR2: SGHAT, FQDESV (reference sequence). With V trimmed by 5 bases and J by 4 bases, 9 bases remained unmatched. The CDR3 runs 15 residues. The CDR3 DNA follows: TGTGCCAGCAGCGGCAGGGGGCAGAGGCTCTATGGCTACACCTTC. It is translated as CASSGRGQRLYGYTF.

This clone was detected once. The V and J genes are TRBV6-5 and TRBJ1-5, with D tentatively TRBD1 (6 bases). The CDR3 has 14 amino acids. V shed 3 bases and J shed 5 bases, with 11 bases lying between them. The V gene's germline CDR1 is MNHEY and CDR2 SVGAGI. CDR3 nucleotide sequence: TGTGCCAGCAGTTATTCCAGGGGCGATCAGCCCCAGCATTTT. This codes for CASSYSRGDQPQHF.

This chain links TRBV6-6 with TRBJ1-1; D is undetermined. This CDR3 comprises 15 residues. In germline, CDR1 is MNHNY, CDR2 SVGAGI (reference sequence). V lost 5 bases to trimming and J lost 1 base, with 14 bases between them. CDR3: CASSIQTLRNTEAFF. The CDR3 DNA reads TGTGCCAGCAGTATACAAACACTGCGGAACACTGAAGCTTTCTTT.

This chain uses TRBV11-2 with TRBJ2-7, with 11 bases fitting TRBD1. V trimming: 3 bases; J trimming: 4 bases; junction bases outside the gene matches: 5. Germline V gene lookup returns CDR1 SGHAT and CDR2 FQNNGV. The CDR3 is made up of 15 amino acids. CDR3 residues: CASSFGGQGAYEQYF. CDR3 bases: TGTGCCAGCAGCTTTGGAGGACAGGGGGCGTACGAGCAGTACTTC. The complete variable domain, with remaining parts taken from reference TRBV11-2 and TRBJ2-7, reads EAGVAQSPRYKIIEKRQSVAFWCNPISGHATLYWYQQILGQGPKLLIQFQNNGVVDDSQLPKDRFSAERLKGVDSTLKIQPAKLEDSAVYLCASSFGGQGAYEQYFGPGTRLTVT.